These T cell receptor beta chains were read from a single sample in a study of shared clonotypes between healthy human individuals. Clones were read by immunoSEQ multiplex PCR, and TCRdb kept only the in-frame ones, dropping some. The sample holds 950,000 to 1,100,000 clones; about 80% are singletons and the top ten take roughly 0.57%. Input material: memory CD4+ T cells from PBMCs. These receptor sequences come from a man between 18 and 35 years old in good health. Some clones in this sample may be carry-over from other donors' samples. Each CDR3 is given with its conserved first and last residue. Each record gives: V gene, clone size, J gene, D gene, CDR3 DNA, CDR3 protein. D genes are given only for firm matches. The size of a clone is reported for some rows only, either as once, few or many, or as a class for expanded clones.

V: TRBV5-4; size: few; J: TRBJ2-1; D: TRBD2; DNA: TGTGCCAGCAGCTTGGGGGGGATAGCGGGAGGATACAATGAGCAGTTCTTC; CDR3: CASSLGGIAGGYNEQFF
V: TRBV29-1; size: .; J: TRBJ2-3; D: TRBD1; DNA: TGCAGCGTGGCTTGGACAGGGGGCGGCACAGATACGCAGTATTTT; CDR3: CSVAWTGGGTDTQYF
V: TRBV5-4; size: .; J: TRBJ2-1; D: .; DNA: TGTGCCAGCAGCACCGACGGTCCTACAATGAGCATGAATGAGCAGTTCTTC; CDR3: CASSTDGPTMSMNEQFF
V: TRBV7-3; size: .; J: TRBJ2-1; D: TRBD2; DNA: TGTGCCAGCAGCTTTATAGCGGGAGCCTACAATGAGCAGTTCTTC; CDR3: CASSFIAGAYNEQFF
V: TRBV2; size: .; J: TRBJ2-2; D: .; DNA: TGTGCCAGCAGGTATAACACCGGGGAGCTGTTTTTT; CDR3: CASRYNTGELFF
V: TRBV4-2; size: .; J: TRBJ2-7; D: TRBD2; DNA: TGTGCCAGCAGCCAAGAACTAGCGGGTTCCTCCTACGAGCAGTACTTC; CDR3: CASSQELAGSSYEQYF
V: TRBV9; size: .; J: TRBJ2-1; D: .; DNA: TGTGCCAGCAGCGCCCTAGGGTATGAGCAGTTCTTC; CDR3: CASSALGYEQFF
V: TRBV9; size: many; J: TRBJ2-7; D: .; DNA: TGTGCCAGCAGCCGAGACGGACGGACCTCCTACGAGCAGTACTTC; CDR3: CASSRDGRTSYEQYF
V: TRBV29-1; size: .; J: TRBJ1-1; D: .; DNA: TGCAGCGTCGGTGACAGGCTGAACACTGAAGCTTTCTTT; CDR3: CSVGDRLNTEAFF
V: TRBV12-2; size: .; J: TRBJ1-2; D: .; DNA: TGTGCAAGTCGCTTGATCAGGGCTATTTGTACACTCTATGGCTACACCTTC; CDR3: CASRLIRAICTLYGYTF
V: TRBV7-8; size: .; J: TRBJ1-5; D: .; DNA: TGTGCCAGCAGCCCGGCCGAACGGGCTCATCAGCCCCAGCATTTT; CDR3: CASSPAERAHQPQHF
V: TRBV30; size: .; J: TRBJ1-5; D: .; DNA: TGTGCCTGGGCCCTAGACGGGTTTAGCAATCAGCCCCAGCATTTT; CDR3: CAWALDGFSNQPQHF
V: TRBV15; size: .; J: TRBJ2-7; D: TRBD1; DNA: TGTGCCACCAGCCCCGGACAGGGGACCCTCCACGAGCAGTACTTC; CDR3: CATSPGQGTLHEQYF
V: TRBV5-1; size: .; J: TRBJ1-4; D: .; DNA: TGCGCCAGCAGCTTGGAGGCGAGTTTTAATGAAAAACTGTTTTTT; CDR3: CASSLEASFNEKLFF
V: TRBV7-9; size: .; J: TRBJ2-7; D: .; DNA: TGTGCCAGCAGCCTAAAAGGAGGACAAACACAGGTCTACGAGCAGTACTTC; CDR3: CASSLKGGQTQVYEQYF
V: TRBV28; size: .; J: TRBJ2-2; D: .; DNA: TGTGCCAGCAGTTTGAGGAGGTCCCGATCGAACACCGGGGAGCTGTTTTTT; CDR3: CASSLRRSRSNTGELFF
V: TRBV28; size: .; J: TRBJ2-5; D: .; DNA: TGTGCCAGCAGTTTCCGCGGGGTAGCGACCCAGTACTTC; CDR3: CASSFRGVATQYF
V: TRBV9; size: .; J: TRBJ2-7; D: .; DNA: TGTGCCAGCAGCCCACCCCCCGGGCGGGAAGGAACCTACGAGCAGTACTTC; CDR3: CASSPPPGREGTYEQYF
V: TRBV7-2; size: .; J: TRBJ2-7; D: TRBD1; DNA: TGTGCCAGCAGCCCGGGGACAGGGGGACCCTACGAGCAGTACTTC; CDR3: CASSPGTGGPYEQYF
V: TRBV30; size: .; J: TRBJ2-1; D: .; DNA: TGTGCCTGCTTGATAAGGAGCCACGGTATCTACAATGAGCAGTTCTTC; CDR3: CACLIRSHGIYNEQFF
V: TRBV9; size: .; J: TRBJ2-7; D: .; DNA: TGTGCCAGCAGCGCCGGAGGGGGGAGTTACTACGAGCAGTACTTC; CDR3: CASSAGGGSYYEQYF
V: TRBV6-5; size: .; J: TRBJ1-2; D: .; DNA: TGTGCCAGCAGCAAGTCTGGACAGCCGGTCTATGGCTACACCTTC; CDR3: CASSKSGQPVYGYTF
V: TRBV5-1; size: .; J: TRBJ2-3; D: TRBD2; DNA: TGCGCCAGCAGCTGGTCGGGAGGGGCACCAGATACGCAGTATTTT; CDR3: CASSWSGGAPDTQYF
V: TRBV7-9; size: .; J: TRBJ2-3; D: .; DNA: TGTGCCAGCAGCCCCCGGACAGGCACAGATACGCAGTATTTT; CDR3: CASSPRTGTDTQYF
V: TRBV28; size: .; J: TRBJ1-5; D: .; DNA: TGTGCCAGCATAACTCAGGGCAACTATCAGCCCCAGCATTTT; CDR3: CASITQGNYQPQHF
V: TRBV27; size: .; J: TRBJ2-7; D: TRBD2; DNA: TGTGCCAGCAGTTACGACCTAGCGGGAGCTTCCTACGAGCAGTACTTC; CDR3: CASSYDLAGASYEQYF
V: TRBV7-2; size: few; J: TRBJ2-1; D: TRBD2; DNA: TGTGCCAGCAGCGCGCGACCGGGACTAGCGGGAAAGCGGGAGCAGTTCTTC; CDR3: CASSARPGLAGKREQFF
V: TRBV30; size: .; J: TRBJ2-7; D: .; DNA: TGTGCCTGGAGTAGAGGGACGCCCCACGAGCAGTACTTC; CDR3: CAWSRGTPHEQYF
V: TRBV19; size: few; J: TRBJ1-4; D: TRBD1; DNA: TGTGCCAGTAGTATTCCCAGGGGGAGAGGAGAAAAACTGTTTTTT; CDR3: CASSIPRGRGEKLFF
V: TRBV5-6; size: .; J: TRBJ1-1; D: TRBD1; DNA: TGTGCCAGCAGCTTGTGGACAGGTGTGCCTGAAGCTTTCTTT; CDR3: CASSLWTGVPEAFF
V: TRBV28; size: .; J: TRBJ1-4; D: .; DNA: TGTGCCAGCAGTCCCCCGCGTCGGGAAGTCGTTGTAAAACTGTTTTTT; CDR3: CASSPPRREVVVKLFF
V: TRBV7-8; size: once; J: TRBJ1-4; D: .; DNA: TGTGCCAGCAGCTTAAGGGAGAGCGTCTATAGTGAAAAACTGTTTTTT; CDR3: CASSLRESVYSEKLFF
V: TRBV5-1; size: .; J: TRBJ1-3; D: .; DNA: TGCGCCAGCAGCTTGGCAGGAAACATCATACATTTT; CDR3: CASSLAGNIIHF
V: TRBV2; size: .; J: TRBJ2-1; D: .; DNA: TGTGCCAGCACGGCTAGCAGAGCTGGCGAGCAGTTCTTC; CDR3: CASTASRAGEQFF
V: TRBV27; size: once; J: TRBJ2-7; D: TRBD1; DNA: TGTGCCAGCAGTTCACGGACAGGGAGCGAGCAGTACTTC; CDR3: CASSSRTGSEQYF
V: TRBV15; size: .; J: TRBJ1-2; D: .; DNA: TGTGCCACCAGCAGAGATGAAGGGACCTATGGCTACACCTTC; CDR3: CATSRDEGTYGYTF
V: TRBV7-6; size: once; J: TRBJ1-5; D: TRBD1; DNA: TGTGCCAGCAGCTTAGGCAGGGGGCAAAGCAATCAGCCCCAGCATTTT; CDR3: CASSLGRGQSNQPQHF
V: TRBV2; size: .; J: TRBJ2-7; D: .; DNA: TGTGCCAGCAGGGGTTCCTACGAGCAGTACTTC; CDR3: CASRGSYEQYF
V: TRBV5-6; size: few; J: TRBJ2-3; D: TRBD2; DNA: TGTGCCAGCAGCGGTTTAGCGGGATCGGCAGATACGCAGTATTTT; CDR3: CASSGLAGSADTQYF